This T cell receptor (beta chain) was found in a study of CXCR3-negative and CXCR3-positive naive CD8 T cells. In germline, CDR1 is ENHRY, CDR2 SYGVKD. The CDR3 is made up of 20 amino acids. At a few hundred thousand cells each, triplicate sorts were carried out for each CD8+ T cell subset. Via 5' RACE with UMI labels, TRB cDNA libraries were prepared. One entry per CDR3 protein, without DNA, is what TCRdb gives after re-calling the 5' RACE reads. The sample's table shows tens of thousands of distinct CDR3 sequences. Sequenced: naive CXCR3- CD8+ T cells from blood. The subset here: CD45RO-CCR7+CD27+CD95- naive CD8+ T cells lacking CXCR3 (TNR3-). This TCR came from a human donor in good health. Some clones in this sample may be carry-over from other donors' samples. The chain joins TRBV10-3 to TRBJ2-3; TCRdb names TRBD2, which stays unverified in the absence of DNA. The CDR3 is CAISGPPASGGRPGTDTQYF.